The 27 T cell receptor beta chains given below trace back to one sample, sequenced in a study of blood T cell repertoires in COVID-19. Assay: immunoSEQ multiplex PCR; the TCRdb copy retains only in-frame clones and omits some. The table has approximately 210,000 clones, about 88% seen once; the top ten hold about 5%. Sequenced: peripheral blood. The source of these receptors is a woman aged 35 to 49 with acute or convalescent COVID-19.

CDR3: CASSLDRGAGEQFF. The CDR3 nucleotides read TGCGCCAGCAGCTTGGATCGGGGGGCAGGGGAGCAGTTCTTC. The rearrangement links TRBV5-1 to TRBJ2-1, with D tentatively TRBD2 (7 bases). The V and J ends lost 0 bases and 10 bases respectively, with 14 bases between them. Germline V gives CDR1 SGHRS, CDR2 YFSETQ. CDR3 size: 14 residues.

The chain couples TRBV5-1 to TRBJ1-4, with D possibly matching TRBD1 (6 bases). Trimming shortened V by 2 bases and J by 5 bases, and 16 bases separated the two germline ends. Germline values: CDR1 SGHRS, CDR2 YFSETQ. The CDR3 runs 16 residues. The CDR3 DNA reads TGCGCCAGCAGCTTAGGGACATACAAACTGAATGAAAAACTGTTTTTT. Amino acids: CASSLGTYKLNEKLFF.

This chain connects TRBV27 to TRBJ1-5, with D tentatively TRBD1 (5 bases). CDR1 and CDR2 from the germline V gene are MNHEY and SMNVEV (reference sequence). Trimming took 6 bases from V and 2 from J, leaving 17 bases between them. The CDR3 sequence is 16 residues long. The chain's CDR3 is CASRTNQGLGNQPQHF. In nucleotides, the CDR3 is TGTGCCAGCAGAACCAACCAGGGCCTAGGCAATCAGCCCCAGCATTTT.

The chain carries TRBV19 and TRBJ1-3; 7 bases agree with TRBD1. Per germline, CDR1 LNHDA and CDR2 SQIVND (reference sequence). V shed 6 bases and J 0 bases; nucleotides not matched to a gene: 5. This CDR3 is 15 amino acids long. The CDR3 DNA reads TGTGCCAGTAGGAGCTACAGGGGCTCTGGAAACACCATATATTTT. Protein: CASRSYRGSGNTIYF.

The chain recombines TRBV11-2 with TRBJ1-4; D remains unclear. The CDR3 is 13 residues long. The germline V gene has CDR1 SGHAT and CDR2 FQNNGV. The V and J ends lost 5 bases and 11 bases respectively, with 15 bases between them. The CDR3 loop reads CASSRAGIDKLFF. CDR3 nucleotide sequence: TGTGCCAGCAGCCGAGCCGGGATCGATAAACTGTTTTTT. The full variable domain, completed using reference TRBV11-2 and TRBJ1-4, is EAGVAQSPRYKIIEKRQSVAFWCNPISGHATLYWYQQILGQGPKLLIQFQNNGVVDDSQLPKDRFSAERLKGVDSTLKIQPAKLEDSAVYLCASSRAGIDKLFFGSGTQLSVL.

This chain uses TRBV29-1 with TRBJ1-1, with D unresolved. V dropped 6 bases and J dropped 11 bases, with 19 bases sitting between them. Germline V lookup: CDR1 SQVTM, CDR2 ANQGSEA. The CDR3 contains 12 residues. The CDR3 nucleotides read TGCAGCGTGGAGGGTGAAGGCCAGGAGGCTTTCTTT. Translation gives CSVEGEGQEAFF.

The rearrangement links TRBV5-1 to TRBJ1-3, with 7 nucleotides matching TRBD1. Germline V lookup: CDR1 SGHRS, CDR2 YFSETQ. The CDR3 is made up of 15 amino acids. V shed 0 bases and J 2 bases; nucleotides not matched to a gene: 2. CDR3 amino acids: CASSLEGAAGNTIYF. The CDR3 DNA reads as TGCGCCAGCAGCTTGGAGGGGGCGGCTGGAAACACCATATATTTT.

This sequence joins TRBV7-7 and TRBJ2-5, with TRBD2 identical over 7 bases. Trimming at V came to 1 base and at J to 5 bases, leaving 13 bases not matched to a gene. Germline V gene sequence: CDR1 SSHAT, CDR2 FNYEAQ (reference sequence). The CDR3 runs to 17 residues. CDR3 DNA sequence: TGTGCCAGCAGCTTAGGTTTGGGCGGGGGACCCCATGAGACCCAGTACTTC. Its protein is CASSLGLGGGPHETQYF.

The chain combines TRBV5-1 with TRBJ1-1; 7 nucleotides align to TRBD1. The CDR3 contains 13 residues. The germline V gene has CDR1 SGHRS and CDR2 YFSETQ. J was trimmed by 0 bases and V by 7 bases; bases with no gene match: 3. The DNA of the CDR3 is TGCGCCAGCGGAGGGGGCCTGAACACTGAAGCTTTCTTT. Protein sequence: CASGGGLNTEAFF.

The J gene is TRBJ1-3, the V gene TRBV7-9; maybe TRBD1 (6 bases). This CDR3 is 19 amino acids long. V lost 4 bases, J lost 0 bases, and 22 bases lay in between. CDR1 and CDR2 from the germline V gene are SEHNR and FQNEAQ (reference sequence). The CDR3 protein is CASSSADIRGDFSGNTIYF. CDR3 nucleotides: TGTGCCAGCAGCTCGGCCGATATCAGGGGCGACTTCTCTGGAAACACCATATATTTT.

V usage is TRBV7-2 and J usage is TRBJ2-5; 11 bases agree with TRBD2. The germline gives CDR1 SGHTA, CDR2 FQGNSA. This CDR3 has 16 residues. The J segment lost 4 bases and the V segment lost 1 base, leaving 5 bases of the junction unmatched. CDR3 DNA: TGTGCCAGCAGCTTAGGAGTAGCGGGGGGGCGAGAGACCCAGTACTTC. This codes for CASSLGVAGGRETQYF.

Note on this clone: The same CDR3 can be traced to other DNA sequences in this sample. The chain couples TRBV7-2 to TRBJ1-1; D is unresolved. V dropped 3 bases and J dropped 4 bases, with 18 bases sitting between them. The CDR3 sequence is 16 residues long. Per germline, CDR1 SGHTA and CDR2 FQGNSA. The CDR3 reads CASSLSRGLRGTEAFF. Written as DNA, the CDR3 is TGTGCCAGCAGCTTGTCGCGTGGGCTGCGGGGCACTGAAGCTTTCTTT.

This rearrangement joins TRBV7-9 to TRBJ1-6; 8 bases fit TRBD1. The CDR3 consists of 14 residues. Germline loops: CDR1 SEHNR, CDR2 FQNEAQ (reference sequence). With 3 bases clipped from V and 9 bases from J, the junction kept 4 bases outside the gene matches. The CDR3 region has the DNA TGTGCCAGCAGCTTTGGACAGGGCACTTCACCCCTCCACTTT. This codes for CASSFGQGTSPLHF.

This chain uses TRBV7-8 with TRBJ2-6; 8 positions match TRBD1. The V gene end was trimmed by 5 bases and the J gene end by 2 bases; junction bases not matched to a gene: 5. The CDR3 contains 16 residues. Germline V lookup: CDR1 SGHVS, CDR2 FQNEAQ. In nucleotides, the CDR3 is TGTGCCAGCAGCCCCTCAGGGGGCGCTGGGGCCAACGTCCTGACTTTC. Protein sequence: CASSPSGGAGANVLTF.

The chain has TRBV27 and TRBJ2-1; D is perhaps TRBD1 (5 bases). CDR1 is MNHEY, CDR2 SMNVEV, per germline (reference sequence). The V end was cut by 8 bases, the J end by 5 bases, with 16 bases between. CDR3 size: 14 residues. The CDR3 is CASARSGLNNEQFF. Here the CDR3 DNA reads TGTGCCAGCGCTAGGTCAGGGCTGAACAATGAGCAGTTCTTC.

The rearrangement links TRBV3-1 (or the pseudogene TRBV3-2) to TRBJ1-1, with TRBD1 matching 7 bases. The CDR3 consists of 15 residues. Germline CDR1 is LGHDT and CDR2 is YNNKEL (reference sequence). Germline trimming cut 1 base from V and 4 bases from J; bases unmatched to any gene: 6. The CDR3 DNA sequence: TGTGCCAGCAGCCAAGCGACAGGGTCGGGCACTGAAGCTTTCTTT. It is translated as CASSQATGSGTEAFF.

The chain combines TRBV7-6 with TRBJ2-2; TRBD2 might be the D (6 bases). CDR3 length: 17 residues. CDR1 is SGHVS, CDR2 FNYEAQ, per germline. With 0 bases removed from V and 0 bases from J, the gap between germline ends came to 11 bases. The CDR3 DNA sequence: TGTGCCAGCAGCTTAGCGGCGGCGGGGTCGAACACCGGGGAGCTGTTTTTT. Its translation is CASSLAAAGSNTGELFF.

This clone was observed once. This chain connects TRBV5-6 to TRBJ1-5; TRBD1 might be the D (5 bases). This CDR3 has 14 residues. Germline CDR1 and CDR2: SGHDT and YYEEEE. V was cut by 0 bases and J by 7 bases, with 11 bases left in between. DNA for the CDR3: TGTGCCAGCAGCTTGGTAGGGGTACAACAGCCCCAGCATTTT. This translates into CASSLVGVQQPQHF. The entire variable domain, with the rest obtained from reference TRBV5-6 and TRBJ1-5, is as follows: DAGVTQSPTHLIKTRGQQVTLRCSPKSGHDTVSWYQQALGQGPQFIFQYYEEEERQRGNFPDRFSGHQFPNYSSELNVNALLLGDSALYLCASSLVGVQQPQHFGDGTRLSIL.

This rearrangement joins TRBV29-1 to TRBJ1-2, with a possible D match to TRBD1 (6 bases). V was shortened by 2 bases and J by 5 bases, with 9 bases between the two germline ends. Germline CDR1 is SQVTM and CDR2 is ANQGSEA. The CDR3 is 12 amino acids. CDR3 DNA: TGCAGCGTTGAACTGGGGGCGTATGGCTACACCTTC. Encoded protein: CSVELGAYGYTF.

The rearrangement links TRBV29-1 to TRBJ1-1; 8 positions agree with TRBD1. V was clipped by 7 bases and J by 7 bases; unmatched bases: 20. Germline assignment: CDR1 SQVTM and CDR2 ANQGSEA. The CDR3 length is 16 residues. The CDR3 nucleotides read TGCAGCGGCCTGCAAAGGGGTCAGGGGGCAGGGGTTGAAGCTTTCTTT. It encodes CSGLQRGQGAGVEAFF.

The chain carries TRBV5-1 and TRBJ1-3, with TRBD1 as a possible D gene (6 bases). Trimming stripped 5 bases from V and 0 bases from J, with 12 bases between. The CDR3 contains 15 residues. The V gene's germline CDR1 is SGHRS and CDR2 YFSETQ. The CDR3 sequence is CASSSSGASGNTIYF. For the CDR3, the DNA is TGCGCCAGCAGTAGCTCAGGGGCCTCTGGAAACACCATATATTTT.

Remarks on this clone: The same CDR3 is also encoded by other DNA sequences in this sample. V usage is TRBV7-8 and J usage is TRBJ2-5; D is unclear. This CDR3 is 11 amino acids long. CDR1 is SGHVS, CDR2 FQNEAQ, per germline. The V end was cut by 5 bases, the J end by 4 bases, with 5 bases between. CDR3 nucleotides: TGTGCCAGCAGCCCAGGAGAGACCCAGTACTTC. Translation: CASSPGETQYF.

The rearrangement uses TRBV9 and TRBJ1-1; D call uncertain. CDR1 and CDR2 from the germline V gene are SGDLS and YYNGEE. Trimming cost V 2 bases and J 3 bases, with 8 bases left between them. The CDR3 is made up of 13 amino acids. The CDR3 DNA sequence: TGTGCCAGCAGCGTCCGGTTGGACACTGAAGCTTTCTTT. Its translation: CASSVRLDTEAFF.

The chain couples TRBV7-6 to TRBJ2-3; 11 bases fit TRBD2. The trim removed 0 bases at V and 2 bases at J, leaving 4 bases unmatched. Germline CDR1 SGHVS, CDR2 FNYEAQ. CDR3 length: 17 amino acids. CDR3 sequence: CASSLAASGGSTDTQYF. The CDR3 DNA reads TGTGCCAGCAGCTTAGCGGCTAGCGGGGGGTCCACAGATACGCAGTATTTT.

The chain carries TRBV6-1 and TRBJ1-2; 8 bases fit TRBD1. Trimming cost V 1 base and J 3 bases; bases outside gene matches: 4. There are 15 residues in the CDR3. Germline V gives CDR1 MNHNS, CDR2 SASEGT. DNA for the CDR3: TGTGCCAGCAGTGAAGGAGGACAGGGAGACTATGGCTACACCTTC. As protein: CASSEGGQGDYGYTF.

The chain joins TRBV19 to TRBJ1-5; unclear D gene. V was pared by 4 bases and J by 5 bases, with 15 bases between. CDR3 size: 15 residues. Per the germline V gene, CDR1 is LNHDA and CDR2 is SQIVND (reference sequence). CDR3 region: CASSSQVADDQPQHF. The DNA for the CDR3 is TGTGCCAGTAGTAGTCAGGTTGCAGACGATCAGCCCCAGCATTTT. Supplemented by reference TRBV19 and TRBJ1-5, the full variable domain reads DGGITQSPKYLFRKEGQNVTLSCEQNLNHDAMYWYRQDPGQGLRLIYYSQIVNDFQKGDIAEGYSVSREKKESFPLTVTSAQKNPTAFYLCASSSQVADDQPQHFGDGTRLSIL.

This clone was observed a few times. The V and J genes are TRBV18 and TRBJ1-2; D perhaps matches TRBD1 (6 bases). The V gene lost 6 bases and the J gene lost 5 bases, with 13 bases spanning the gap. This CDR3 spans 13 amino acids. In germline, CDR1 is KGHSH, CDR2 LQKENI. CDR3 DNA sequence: TGTGCCAGCTCGGCAGGGGAGGGATATGGCTACACCTTC. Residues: CASSAGEGYGYTF.